This TCR beta chain is drawn from a study of blood T cell repertoires in COVID-19. Assay: immunoSEQ multiplex PCR; the TCRdb copy retains only in-frame clones and omits some. Here the sample spans 200,000 or so clones, more than 70% being singletons. CDR1 is LGHNA, CDR2 YNFKEQ, per germline. V gave up 0 bases and J gave up 3 bases, with 12 bases separating them. There are 15 residues in the CDR3. Individuals drawn from approximately 22 US areas were roughly 18 to 100 years old. Recovery among Cohort 3 donors was established by two negative PCRs, clearance, or symptom resolution. V usage is TRBV4-2 and J usage is TRBJ2-7, with D maybe TRBD1 (6 bases). The TCR comes from a woman under 30 who had recovered from COVID-19. The specimen was PBMCs or T cells enriched from blood (not recorded which). The CDR3 DNA follows: TGTGCCAGCAGCCAAGATACACAGGGAAACTACGAGCAGTACTTC. Its protein product is CASSQDTQGNYEQYF.